This paragraph reports one T cell receptor (delta chain). Its binding antigen is unknown. No much larger clonotype is one base removed from it; base qualities were not supplied. RNA was isolated using the RNeasy mini kit, and reverse transcription was performed with Superscript III. Multiplex PCR was used to generate CDR3 amplicons, with pooled V-gene forward primers and a constant-region reverse primer carrying Illumina adaptor overhangs. After gel purification, amplicons were indexed with Nextera index primers over roughly 8 extra PCR cycles and were then purified with AMPure XP beads. Sequencing of libraries was performed on an Illumina MiSeq using paired-end 250 bp reads, dual indexing and an approximately 22% PhiX spike-in. Turning to the authors' computational methods: FastQC was used to quality check the reads, while ea-utils fastq-join merged the TRG read pairs. IMGT/HighV-QUEST was used to annotate the sequences, only productive sequences with an unambiguous V-gene assignment were kept, and clonotypes were defined as sequences sharing an identical CDR3 sequence. Downstream analysis used VDJtools 1.1.1, tcR 2.2.3, Treemap and vegan Shannon diversity in R 3.4.4. Identical DNA sequences were merged into single rows after TCRdb reprocessed the public reads with CATT. The V and J calls reflect TCRdb's pipeline rather than the authors' work. For this sample the table gives more than 45,000 delta-chain clones, of which roughly 16% were detected only once. 0.3% to 0.5% of the sample is taken by the ten largest.

These data are taken from a study of Vδ1+ human thymocytes (dated by TCRdb to the late 2010s). About the investigation overall: The study characterised mRNA-level TRG and TRD CDR3 repertoires of highly purified Vdelta1+ thymocytes from young children as a data resource. Earlier work had validated the multiplex-based CDR3 amplicon strategy against 5'RACE-based methods for generating CDR3 amplicons. Results the study describes overall, beyond this receptor: Unlike the oligoclonal repertoires in peripheral blood, the thymic TRG and TRD repertoires appeared highly polyclonal, with Gaussian CDR3 length distributions. Donors shared many TRG clonotypes (up to about 7x10^3), but TRD repertoires were essentially private, with at most 116 shared. Because no clustering by age or sex was observed, donors were not stratified by these variables in the analyses. About 20% of thymic TRD sequences were found to be Vdelta2 (and few were Vdelta3) despite high sort purity, in contrast to peripheral blood Vdelta1+ controls. Because unexpected Vdelta2 sequences could lead to misinterpretation of bulk repertoire data, the authors recommended using highly purified populations and single-cell validation.

Thymic samples were depleted of alphabeta T cells, then CD3+ TCRVdelta1+ TCRVdelta2- thymocytes were FACS-sorted. The purity of the sorted Vdelta1+ thymocytes fell between about 97% and 99.6%. The thymic specimens were obtained from roughly 8 paediatric patients who were undergoing corrective cardiac surgery and ranged in age from roughly 5 days to 17 months. Thymic tissue was dispersed and mononuclear cells isolated on a Histopaque-1077 density gradient. For staining, the antibodies used were anti-TCRVdelta1 clone TS8.2, anti-TCRVdelta2 clone B6, anti-CD3 clone HIT3a and anti-TCRalphabeta clone IP26. The CDR3 contains 21 residues, cysteine and phenylalanine counted. The CDR3 DNA has 63 bases and is translated from base 1. The germline ends are 27 bases apart after V is trimmed by 1 base and J by 0 bases. Per the germline V gene, TSWWSYY is the CDR1 and QGS is the CDR2.

This clonotype originated in a girl in the first two years of life who had congenital heart surgery. Source material: Vdelta1+ gamma-delta thymocytes from the thymus. The intended sense of this specimen's cell subset or site label: FACS-sorted CD3+ TCRalphabeta- TCRVdelta1+ TCRVdelta2- thymocytes. This chain is built from TRDV1 and TRDJ1, with a weak D call of TRDD3 (6 bases match). The sequence in DNA is TGTGCTCTTGGGGAACGCTCGCTACGGGCCGGGGGGACGACCTACACCGATAAACTCATCTTT. This encodes CALGERSLRAGGTTYTDKLIF.